The clone carrying this T cell receptor (beta chain) was counted many times. Its antigen is unknown. This entry belongs to a study of T cells in Graves' hyperthyroidism and ophthalmopathy. Turning to the study itself: It was at initial diagnosis, before any treatment, that peripheral blood was collected.

Broader study findings: Ophthalmopathy could be told apart from stable hyperthyroidism with a 13 V-J model. Most thyroid clonotypes expanded above 0.001 were also detected in blood.

This CDR3 spans 18 amino acids. The J segment lost 3 bases and the V segment lost 5 bases, leaving 17 bases of the junction unmatched. Researchers took RNA transcripts and amplified the TCR beta CDR3 regions from them. Initially, a first-round RT-PCR of the TCR CDR3 employed the HTBI primer set. Via MiXCR, TCRdb re-called the multiplex PCR reads, giving one row per CDR3 protein. Among about 560,000 distinct CDR3 sequences listed, around a sixth were seen once. The V gene is TRBV12-3 or TRBV12-4, the J gene TRBJ1-1; 8 nucleotides align to TRBD1. This receptor was obtained from a woman in her thirties with Graves' hyperthyroidism. The sample was blood. CDR3 sequence reads: CASSPTYVRGLSYTEAFF. CDR3 nucleotide sequence: TGTGCCAGCAGTCCTACCTACGTCAGGGGGCTTTCGTACACTGAAGCTTTCTTT.